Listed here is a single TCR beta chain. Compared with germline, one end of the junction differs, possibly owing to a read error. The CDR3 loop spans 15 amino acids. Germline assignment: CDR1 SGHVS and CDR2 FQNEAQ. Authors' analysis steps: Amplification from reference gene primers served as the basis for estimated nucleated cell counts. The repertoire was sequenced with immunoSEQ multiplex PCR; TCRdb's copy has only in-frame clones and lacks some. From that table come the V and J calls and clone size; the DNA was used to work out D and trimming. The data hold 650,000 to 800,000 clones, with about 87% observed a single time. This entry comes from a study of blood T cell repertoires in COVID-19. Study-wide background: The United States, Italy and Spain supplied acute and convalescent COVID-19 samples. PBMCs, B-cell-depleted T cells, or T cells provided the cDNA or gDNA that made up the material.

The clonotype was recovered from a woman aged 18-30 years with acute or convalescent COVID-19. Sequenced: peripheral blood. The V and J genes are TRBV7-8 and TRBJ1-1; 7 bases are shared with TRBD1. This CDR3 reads CASTPVRGQNAEAFF. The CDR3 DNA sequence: TGTGCCAGCACACCGGTAAGGGGGCAGAACGCTGAAGCTTTCTTT.